Below, 21 T cell receptor beta chains from the same sample are listed, as sequenced in a study of metastatic and nonmetastatic thyroid tumors. TCRdb used MiXCR to call clones anew from the PCR reads. In the table there are approximately 13,000 clones, around 23% of which are singletons. Every patient was untreated before thyroid surgery. Material: blood. The source is a female donor with papillary thyroid cancer or a benign thyroid nodule (not recorded which). Some clones in this sample may be carry-over from other donors' samples.

This clone is medium-sized within its sample. The rearrangement uses TRBV19 and TRBJ1-1; D is uncertain. The germline gives CDR1 LNHDA, CDR2 SQIVND (reference sequence). Trimming stripped 1 base from V and 7 bases from J, with 10 bases between. The CDR3 loop spans 13 amino acids. The CDR3 coding sequence is TGTGCCAGTAGTATAGTGTTGCACAGTGAAGCTTTCTTT. Its protein product is CASSIVLHSEAFF.

This clone was detected many times. The rearrangement links TRBV4-1 to TRBJ1-1; D perhaps matches TRBD1 (6 bases). This CDR3 spans 15 amino acids. The ends were cut back, 4 bases at V and 3 bases at J, with 15 bases in the middle. Germline loops: CDR1 MGHRA, CDR2 YSYEKL. This chain's CDR3 is CASSRKGDLDTEAFF. CDR3 coding DNA: TGCGCCAGCAGCCGGAAGGGGGATTTGGACACTGAAGCTTTCTTT.

The chain has TRBV2 and TRBJ2-1, with 9 nucleotides matching TRBD1. This CDR3 region has 15 residues. Trimming removed 4 bases from V and 7 bases from J; junction bases left unmatched: 8. The germline V gene has CDR1 SNHLY and CDR2 FYNNEI. CDR3 bases: TGTGCCAGCAGTGCCTGGACAGGGGCCATGAATGAGCAGTTCTTC. It translates to CASSAWTGAMNEQFF.

This clone occurred many times. The sample holds other DNA sequences that translate to the same CDR3. This rearrangement joins TRBV19 to TRBJ2-5; 8 positions match TRBD1. The CDR3 has 18 residues. J lost 4 bases, V lost 6 bases, and 19 bases had no gene match. From germline, CDR1 is LNHDA and CDR2 SQIVND (reference sequence). The chain's CDR3 is CASSDSRGTGRVRETQYF. For the CDR3, the DNA is TGTGCCAGTAGCGATTCTAGAGGGACAGGTCGTGTTAGAGAGACCCAGTACTTC.

The genes are TRBV20-1 and TRBJ2-7; D uncertain. Trimming cost V 5 bases and J 2 bases, with 16 bases left between them. The CDR3 has 14 amino acids. The germline gives CDR1 DFQATT, CDR2 SNEGSKA (reference sequence). The CDR3 spells CSAFQVGRPYEQYF. CDR3 bases: TGCAGTGCTTTTCAAGTTGGCAGGCCCTACGAGCAGTACTTC.

Only a few counts were recorded for this clone. V usage is TRBV2 and J usage is TRBJ1-6; D is ambiguous. The germline gives CDR1 SNHLY, CDR2 FYNNEI. With 6 bases removed from V and 4 bases from J, the gap between germline ends came to 10 bases. The CDR3 runs 14 residues. CDR3 in amino acids: CASRAPDYNSPLHF. The CDR3 coding sequence is TGTGCCAGCAGGGCCCCAGATTATAATTCACCCCTCCACTTT.

The chain couples TRBV11-1 to TRBJ2-6, with 8 positions matching TRBD2. Germline assignment: CDR1 SGHAT and CDR2 FQDESV (reference sequence). The V gene end was trimmed by 1 base and the J gene end by 2 bases; junction bases not matched to a gene: 4. The CDR3 extends over 17 amino acids. CDR3 amino acids: CASSLVSGTPGANVLTF. DNA of the CDR3: TGTGCCAGCAGCTTAGTTAGCGGGACCCCTGGGGCCAACGTCCTGACTTTC.

To note about this clone: A junction end diverges from the germline sequence, so it may reflect a read error. This sequence joins TRBV20-1 and TRBJ2-3, with 9 bases identical to TRBD2. The CDR3 has 14 residues. Germline V gene sequence: CDR1 DFQATT, CDR2 SNEGSKA (reference sequence). The CDR3 nucleotides are TGCGGTGCTAGGCGGGGGGGGCCCACAGATACGAAGTATTTT. Protein: CGARRGGPTDTKYF.

This clone rates as medium-sized. The chain joins TRBV12-3 or TRBV12-4 to TRBJ1-1, with D possibly matching TRBD1 (6 bases). The CDR3 extends over 14 amino acids. V was trimmed by 3 bases and J by 1 base, leaving 9 bases between them. Written as DNA, the CDR3 is TGTGCCAGCAGTTTCTTGGGACAGAACACTGAAGCTTTCTTT. Translation gives CASSFLGQNTEAFF.

At least ten counts were recorded for this clone. The chain has TRBV5-1 and TRBJ1-2; 7 bases are a match to TRBD1. This CDR3 is 14 amino acids long. Germline V lookup: CDR1 SGHRS, CDR2 YFSETQ. V gave up 4 bases and J gave up 9 bases; unmatched junction bases: 12. In DNA, the CDR3 is TGCGCCAGCAGCACCGGGACAGTGACGGCAAGCTACACCTTC. Residues: CASSTGTVTASYTF.

This clone appeared many times. This sequence may be a read error, since a much larger clone differs from it by one base. The chain uses TRBV3-1 and TRBJ2-3; the match to TRBD2 covers 7 bases. There are 15 residues in the CDR3. V was pared by 6 bases and J by 5 bases, with 11 bases of the junction left unmatched. CDR1 is LGHDT and CDR2 is YNNKEL in the germline V gene (reference sequence). CDR3 sequence: CASSPGIGGIDTQYF. In nucleotides, the CDR3 is TGTGCCAGCAGTCCCGGGATCGGGGGGATAGATACGCAGTATTTT.

This clone was seen ten or more times. The gene calls are TRBV27 and TRBJ2-4, with TRBD1 matching over 8 bases. Germline CDR1 reads MNHEY; CDR2 reads SMNVEV (reference sequence). Germline trimming cut 8 bases from V and 8 bases from J; bases unmatched to any gene: 8. The CDR3 has 13 amino acids. CDR3 nucleotide sequence: TGTGCCAGCCACAGGCAGGGGGCTGACATTCAGTACTTC. It yields the protein CASHRQGADIQYF.

The sample holds many counts of this clone. The V and J genes are TRBV7-8 and TRBJ2-2; the D gene is possibly TRBD1 (6 bases). V shed 5 bases and J shed 7 bases, with 17 bases lying between them. The CDR3 is made up of 15 amino acids. The germline V gene has CDR1 SGHVS and CDR2 FQNEAQ. CDR3 loop: CASSRWTQGSGELFF. The DNA for the CDR3 is TGTGCCAGCAGCCGTTGGACCCAGGGGAGCGGGGAGCTGTTTTTT.

Relative to its sample, this clone is medium-sized. The chain has TRBV12-3 or TRBV12-4 and TRBJ2-3; 7 bases are shared with TRBD2. V gave up 6 bases and J gave up 8 bases; unmatched junction bases: 17. The CDR3 contains 16 residues. Written as DNA, the CDR3 is TGTGCCAGCAGGGCCGGCGGGGCGGGGGTCCTGGGTACGCAGTATTTT. It specifies CASRAGGAGVLGTQYF.

V is TRBV11-3 and J is TRBJ2-7; D is unresolved. CDR1 and CDR2 (germline): SGHNT, YENEEA. Deletions cut 1 base from V and 6 bases from J, with 10 bases between. The CDR3 runs to 13 residues. The CDR3, as DNA: TGTGCCAGCAGCTTAGCCTACGAAGGCGAGCAGTACTTC. This codes for CASSLAYEGEQYF.

This sequence joins TRBV24-1 and TRBJ2-5; D is unclear. V was shortened by 3 bases and J by 1 base, with 5 bases between the two germline ends. In germline, CDR1 is KGHDR, CDR2 SFDVKD. The CDR3 sequence is 13 residues long. The chain's CDR3 is CATSDRTQETQYF. CDR3 bases: TGTGCCACCAGTGATCGGACCCAAGAGACCCAGTACTTC.

This clone was counted ten times or more. This chain joins TRBV2 and TRBJ1-5; the D gene is possibly TRBD1 (5 bases). V lost 4 bases and J 0 bases, leaving 10 bases between the germline ends. Germline V gives CDR1 SNHLY, CDR2 FYNNEI. This CDR3 comprises 15 residues. The CDR3 DNA reads as TGTGCCAGCAGTGGGGGCAGCAATAGCAATCAGCCCCAGCATTTT. This translates into CASSGGSNSNQPQHF.

The genes are TRBV5-4 and TRBJ1-1; weak D call: TRBD1 (6 bases). This CDR3 has 13 residues. In germline, CDR1 is SGHNT, CDR2 YYREEE (reference sequence). V lost 9 bases and J lost 4, with 16 bases in between. The CDR3 loop is CAIHRDMATEAFF. The CDR3 DNA reads TGTGCCATTCACCGGGACATGGCCACTGAAGCTTTCTTT.

This clone is medium-sized (0.01 to 0.1%) in the sample. The chain links TRBV28 to TRBJ1-1, with D maybe TRBD1 (6 bases). Germline V CDR1 and CDR2: MDHEN, SYDVKM. V was clipped by 3 bases and J by 8 bases, with 10 bases between them. The CDR3 contains 12 residues. The CDR3, as DNA: TGTGCCAGCAGTTTCGACAGGATAGAAGCTTTCTTT. It is translated as CASSFDRIEAFF.

This clone was detected ten times or more. The chain links TRBV18 to TRBJ1-5; TRBD1 might be the D (6 bases). There are 15 residues in the CDR3. V lost 1 base and J 3 bases, leaving 10 bases between the germline ends. CDR1 and CDR2 from the germline V gene are KGHSH and LQKENI. The CDR3 bases are TGTGCCAGCTCACCACGAGGACAGATCAATCAGCCCCAGCATTTT. This encodes CASSPRGQINQPQHF.

This clone was counted ten times or more. The chain employs TRBV7-6 and TRBJ2-3; 9 positions agree with TRBD2. The germline gives CDR1 SGHVS, CDR2 FNYEAQ. J lost 6 bases, V lost 3 bases, and 7 bases had no gene match. The CDR3 extends over 15 amino acids. This CDR3 is CASSFAGGPDDTQYF. CDR3 coding DNA: TGTGCCAGCAGCTTCGCGGGGGGGCCGGATGATACGCAGTATTTT.